The subject of this entry is one TCR beta chain. The antigen remains unidentified. The data derive from a study of cytomegalovirus exposure and HLA in healthy donors. Overall study findings and caveats: TCR clusters originating in the first cohort tended to co-occur in the roughly 130 validation repertoires, according to a later analysis. In vitro assays verified that a few CMV-associated chains recognized CMV antigens specifically. High specificity and sensitivity for cytomegalovirus status were reported for the classifier. Investigators reported 150 to 200 TCR beta chains as tied to cytomegalovirus.

Per germline, CDR1 SGHTS and CDR2 YDEGEE. The CDR3 length is 14 residues. The germline V and J ends were trimmed by 1 base and 3 bases, with 8 bases remaining between them. The data were produced by immunoSEQ multiplex PCR, yet TCRdb's version contains in-frame clones alone and is incomplete. The data show 200,000 to 250,000 clones, 87% seen once. The V and J genes are TRBV5-8 and TRBJ1-3, with unresolved D. This TCR derives from a woman younger than 30 in good health and CMV-seropositive. Sequenced sample: PBMCs. In DNA form, the CDR3 reads TGTGCCAGCAGCTTGACTTTATTTGGAAACACCATATATTTT. Translation gives CASSLTLFGNTIYF. Based on the CDR3 plus reference TRBV5-8 and TRBJ1-3, the full variable domain is EAGVTQSPTHLIKTRGQQATLRCSPISGHTSVYWYQQALGLGLQFLLWYDEGEERNRGNFPPRFSGRQFPNYSSELNVNALELEDSALYLCASSLTLFGNTIYFGEGSWLTVV.